Detailed here is one T cell receptor beta chain. Alpha and beta chains were covered, as first-strand cDNA relied on TRAV- and TRBV-specific primers. TCRs were amplified for around 20 PCR cycles with a constant-region primer and V-primer adapter. TCRdb re-called the reads with MiXCR, one entry per CDR3 protein. The sample consists of 11,000 or so distinct CDR3 sequences, approximately 60% of them appearing once. The source of the sample is a study of low-dose radiotherapy and immunotherapy resistance in tumors. Study at large: Those assigned to Cohort 2 were treated with 1 Gy per fraction every two weeks (13 Gy in total over 26 weeks). Oral administration of aspirin 300 mg daily occurred for four cycles, commencing at cycle 1 day 1.

Donors were dosed with nivolumab and ipilimumab; they also received aspirin, low-dose cyclophosphamide and low-dose radiotherapy. Each eligible patient had an advanced solid tumor, and these tumors lacked tumor-infiltrating lymphocytes. Germline V CDR1 and CDR2: SGHNT, YENEEA. The CDR3 runs 13 residues. V was shortened by 2 bases and J by 2 bases, with 5 bases between the two germline ends. The sequence was obtained from a human donor with advanced metastatic prostate, ovarian, gallbladder or colorectal cancer (not recorded which). This table probably holds off-target reads from a library built for another chain. The rearrangement links TRBV11-3 to TRBJ2-3; D not resolved. The CDR3 DNA is TGTGCCAGCAGCTTACGGGTCACAGATACGCAGTATTTT. As protein: CASSLRVTDTQYF.